These 15 T cell receptor beta chains originate from one sample sequenced in a study of blood T cell repertoires in COVID-19. Measured with immunoSEQ multiplex PCR; TCRdb has only the in-frame clones, and not every one. The sample consists of nearly 110,000 clones, about 93% of them appearing once. The sequencing sample was made of peripheral blood. These receptors all stem from a woman in her 30s with acute or convalescent COVID-19.

The J gene is TRBJ2-1, the V gene TRBV7-9; 10 nucleotides agree with TRBD2. V was clipped by 3 bases and J by 7 bases; unmatched bases: 3. The CDR3 has 14 amino acids. The germline V gene encodes CDR1 SEHNR and CDR2 FQNEAQ (reference sequence). DNA of the CDR3: TGTGCCAGCAGCTTGGTAGCGGGAGGAAATGAGCAGTTCTTC. Residues: CASSLVAGGNEQFF.

The chain recombines TRBV19 with TRBJ2-5, with TRBD1 as a possible D gene (6 bases). The CDR3 totals 15 residues. The V and J ends lost 5 bases and 4 bases respectively, with 17 bases between them. From germline, CDR1 is LNHDA and CDR2 SQIVND (reference sequence). CDR3 amino acids: CASSQVAGAIETQYF. The CDR3 DNA follows: TGTGCCAGTAGTCAGGTGGCAGGGGCGATAGAGACCCAGTACTTC.

The genes are TRBV24-1 and TRBJ1-2; D may be TRBD1 (6 bases). CDR3 size: 15 residues. V lost 3 bases, J lost 3 bases, and 13 bases lay in between. Germline CDR1 and CDR2: KGHDR and SFDVKD. In DNA, the CDR3 is TGTGCCACCAGTGATCCCCACCAGGGGTACTATGGCTACACCTTC. Its translation: CATSDPHQGYYGYTF.

The rearrangement joins TRBV4-2 to TRBJ1-1; D unresolved. V was trimmed by 5 bases and J by 4 bases, leaving 23 bases between them. Per germline, CDR1 LGHNA and CDR2 YNFKEQ. This CDR3 region has 17 residues. CDR3 region: CASSNKAGDVLGTEAFF. In nucleotides, the CDR3 is TGTGCCAGCAGCAATAAGGCCGGGGATGTTTTGGGCACTGAAGCTTTCTTT.

The chain joins TRBV2 to TRBJ2-7; D not resolved. V lost 0 bases, J lost 2 bases, and 11 bases lay in between. Germline CDR1 is SNHLY and CDR2 is FYNNEI. This CDR3 has 15 residues. The CDR3 DNA sequence: TGTGCCAGCAGTGAAGCGCTGCCCGGAGCCTACGAGCAGTACTTC. Its translation is CASSEALPGAYEQYF.

The chain links TRBV10-3 to TRBJ2-7, with 11 bases lining up with TRBD1. CDR1 and CDR2 (germline): ENHRY, SYGVKD. This CDR3 comprises 13 residues. After removal of 10 bases from V and 7 bases from J, the junction contained 9 bases not matched to a gene. This CDR3 is CATRGQGALEQYF. For the CDR3, the DNA is TGTGCCACCCGAGGACAGGGGGCACTGGAGCAGTACTTC.

The rearrangement uses TRBV25-1 and TRBJ1-4; D gene uncertain. V was trimmed by 9 bases and J by 0 bases, leaving 14 bases between them. This CDR3 has 15 residues. From germline, CDR1 is MGHDK and CDR2 SYGVNS. The CDR3 reads CASTFSRATNEKLFF. In DNA, the CDR3 is TGTGCCAGTACGTTCTCCCGAGCAACTAATGAAAAACTGTTTTTT.

This chain uses TRBV4-1 with TRBJ1-3, with no clear D. The V gene lost 0 bases and the J gene lost 14 bases, with 11 bases spanning the gap. The CDR3 sequence is 12 residues long. Germline assignment: CDR1 MGHRA and CDR2 YSYEKL. The CDR3, as DNA: TGCGCCAGCAGCCAAGATAAGATTCGGGTATATTTT. It codes for CASSQDKIRVYF.

The chain employs TRBV5-1 and TRBJ1-1; 10 positions match TRBD1. This CDR3 contains 15 residues. Germline V lookup: CDR1 SGHRS, CDR2 YFSETQ. V was clipped by 4 bases and J by 2 bases; unmatched bases: 5. CDR3 DNA: TGCGCCAGCAGCCCTGGGACAGGGGATAACACTGAAGCTTTCTTT. Encoded protein: CASSPGTGDNTEAFF.

The rearrangement uses TRBV2 and TRBJ1-5; D possibly corresponds to TRBD1 (6 bases). In germline, CDR1 is SNHLY, CDR2 FYNNEI. The CDR3 covers 13 residues. V was pared by 3 bases and J by 4 bases, with 7 bases between. The CDR3 here is CASSDDRNQPQHF. Here the CDR3 DNA reads TGTGCCAGCAGTGACGACAGGAATCAGCCCCAGCATTTT.

This clone occurred once. The chain carries TRBV19 and TRBJ2-7; tentatively, D is TRBD2 (6 bases). The CDR3 loop spans 15 amino acids. V lost 3 bases and J lost 0, with 12 bases in between. Germline-derived CDR1 and CDR2 are LNHDA and SQIVND (reference sequence). The CDR3 region is CASSMSSATSYEQYF. The CDR3 bases are TGTGCCAGTAGTATGTCTAGCGCAACCTCCTACGAGCAGTACTTC.

J is TRBJ2-2 and V is TRBV3-1 (or the pseudogene TRBV3-2), with 12 bases fitting TRBD2. Germline lookup yields CDR1 LGHDT and CDR2 YNNKEL (reference sequence). V lost 5 bases to trimming and J lost 4 bases; unmatched junction nucleotides: 8. This CDR3 is built from 17 residues. As DNA, the CDR3 is TGTGCCAGCAGCTCAACCCTGGGACTAGCGGGCACCGGGGAGCTGTTTTTT. This gives the protein CASSSTLGLAGTGELFF.

This chain links TRBV7-9 with TRBJ1-4; weak D call: TRBD1 (5 bases). Trimming cost V 5 bases and J 8 bases, with 18 bases left between them. Germline values: CDR1 SEHNR, CDR2 FQNEAQ (reference sequence). This CDR3 comprises 15 residues. The CDR3 is CASSIQDLRREKLFF. The CDR3 coding sequence is TGTGCCAGCAGCATACAGGACCTGCGTAGGGAAAAACTGTTTTTT.

This chain joins TRBV5-6 and TRBJ2-7; 8 positions match TRBD2. Trimming removed 0 bases from V and 0 bases from J; junction bases left unmatched: 2. Looked up from germline, CDR1 is SGHDT and CDR2 is YYEEEE. The CDR3 is made up of 15 amino acids. Here the CDR3 DNA reads TGTGCCAGCAGCTTGGGCGGGGGGAGCTCCTACGAGCAGTACTTC. Translating it yields CASSLGGGSSYEQYF.

This chain links TRBV5-6 with TRBJ2-7, with 8 bases identical to TRBD1. CDR1 is SGHDT and CDR2 is YYEEEE in the germline V gene. Unmatched junction bases numbered 10, after V lost 3 bases and J lost 5 bases. CDR3 length: 15 amino acids. DNA for the CDR3: TGTGCCAGCAGCTCCTATGACAGGGGCGCAGACGAGCAGTACTTC. It codes for CASSSYDRGADEQYF.